The 25 T cell receptor beta chains below all came from one sample that was sequenced in a study of Ad26.COV2.S vaccination and SARS-CoV-2 variants. Data came from immunoSEQ multiplex PCR; TCRdb stores just in-frame clones and leaves some out. The sample consists of about 430,000 clones, 80% to 95% of them appearing once. The treatment is: roughly 19 received Ad26.COV2.S at low or high dose, single or two shots; several received placebo; per-sample allocation not given. On day 63 after the first injection, vaccine and placebo recipients gave samples. Sample: peripheral blood, taken in a trial of Ad26.COV2.S vaccine versus placebo. These receptors originate from a person aged 18-65 years who received the Ad26.COV2.S COVID-19 vaccine or a placebo.

J is TRBJ2-3 and V is TRBV27; 7 bases agree with TRBD1. The length of the CDR3 is 15 residues. V was clipped by 8 bases and J by 1 base; unmatched bases: 9. CDR1 and CDR2 (germline): MNHEY, SMNVEV (reference sequence). CDR3 amino acids: CASGRQGKGTDTQYF. The CDR3, as DNA: TGTGCCAGCGGGCGACAGGGAAAGGGCACAGATACGCAGTATTTT.

V is TRBV5-4 and J is TRBJ2-3; TRBD2 aligns across 9 bases. Germline loops: CDR1 SGHNT, CDR2 YYREEE (reference sequence). This CDR3 contains 14 residues. The J segment lost 6 bases and the V segment lost 5 bases, leaving 7 bases of the junction unmatched. The CDR3 DNA sequence: TGTGCCAGCAGTCTTAGCGGGAGTCCGGATACGCAGTATTTT. It is translated as CASSLSGSPDTQYF.

The chain uses TRBV9 and TRBJ2-1; 8 nucleotides line up with TRBD2. The V segment lost 0 bases and the J segment 8 bases; nucleotides outside the gene matches: 10. From germline, CDR1 is SGDLS and CDR2 YYNGEE. The length of the CDR3 is 16 residues. CDR3 residues: CASSVGGTRGIDEQFF. The CDR3 DNA sequence: TGTGCCAGCAGCGTAGGGGGGACTAGAGGTATCGATGAGCAGTTCTTC. Variable domain in full (rest from reference TRBV9 and TRBJ2-1): DSGVTQTPKHLITATGQRVTLRCSPRSGDLSVYWYQQSLDQGLQFLIQYYNGEERAKGNILERFSAQQFPDLHSELNLSSLELGDSALYFCASSVGGTRGIDEQFFGPGTRLTVL.

V gene TRBV20-1 combines with J gene TRBJ2-3; D not resolved. The CDR3 is 11 amino acids. Looked up from germline, CDR1 is DFQATT and CDR2 is SNEGSKA (reference sequence). Trimming took off 2 bases at V and 6 bases at J, with 6 bases between the two ends. The CDR3 loop reads CSARIADTQYF. CDR3 sequence (DNA): TGCAGTGCTAGAATAGCCGATACGCAGTATTTT.

There are a few counts of this clone. V gene TRBV19 combines with J gene TRBJ1-2, with D perhaps TRBD1 (5 bases). From germline, CDR1 is LNHDA and CDR2 SQIVND (reference sequence). V shed 8 bases and J shed 8 bases, with 12 bases lying between them. This CDR3 has 11 amino acids. CDR3 in amino acids: CASGQGGGYTF. The CDR3 region has the DNA TGTGCCAGTGGGCAGGGAGGCGGCTACACCTTC.

The chain employs TRBV5-5 and TRBJ1-1; TRBD1 is a possible D gene (6 bases). In germline, CDR1 is SGHKS, CDR2 YYEKEE (reference sequence). V dropped 4 bases and J dropped 6 bases, with 10 bases sitting between them. The CDR3 sequence is 12 residues long. The CDR3 nucleotides are TGTGCCAGCAGCCCGGGGGGGCCTGAAGCTTTCTTT. Amino acids: CASSPGGPEAFF.

The chain joins TRBV30 to TRBJ1-2, with D uncertain. The V gene lost 1 base and the J gene lost 8 bases, with 11 bases spanning the gap. Germline V lookup: CDR1 GTSNPN, CDR2 SVGIG (reference sequence). The CDR3 has 12 residues. This chain's CDR3 is CAWSAGGLGYTF. The CDR3 DNA is TGTGCCTGGAGTGCGGGAGGACTAGGCTACACCTTC.

This chain uses TRBV6-2 or TRBV6-3 with TRBJ2-5; TRBD1 is a possible D gene (6 bases). Trimming stripped 2 bases from V and 2 bases from J, with 6 bases between. Germline loops: CDR1 MNHEY, CDR2 SVGEGT. This CDR3 is 13 amino acids long. CDR3 sequence (DNA): TGTGCCAGCAGTTACAGGGGGCAAGAGACCCAGTACTTC. Protein: CASSYRGQETQYF.

The rearrangement joins TRBV2 to TRBJ1-1; D is uncertain. Per germline, CDR1 SNHLY and CDR2 FYNNEI. The CDR3 runs 16 residues. V was trimmed by 8 bases and J by 4 bases, leaving 23 bases between them. The CDR3, as DNA: TGTGCCAGCTACATTGGGAGGGAAGGAAGTAGCACTGAAGCTTTCTTT. It yields the protein CASYIGREGSSTEAFF. The full variable domain, its missing parts supplied by reference TRBV2 and TRBJ1-1, is EPEVTQTPSHQVTQMGQEVILRCVPISNHLYFYWYRQILGQKVEFLVSFYNNEISEKSEIFDDQFSVERPDGSNFTLKIRSTKLEDSAMYFCASYIGREGSSTEAFFGQGTRLTVV.

The chain has TRBV5-4 and TRBJ2-2, with D perhaps being TRBD1 or TRBD2 (6 bases each). Germline V gene lookup returns CDR1 SGHNT and CDR2 YYREEE (reference sequence). V lost 0 bases to trimming and J lost 5 bases, with 17 bases between them. CDR3 length: 17 amino acids. In DNA form, the CDR3 reads TGTGCCAGCAGCTTGGCCGGGGGCGGGATTAAAACCGGGGAGCTGTTTTTT. This encodes CASSLAGGGIKTGELFF.

The V gene is TRBV6-5, the J gene TRBJ2-7; TRBD1 or TRBD2 may be the D gene (5 bases each). Trimming left V 5 bases short and J 7 bases short, with 15 bases between. The CDR3 runs 13 residues. Germline V lookup: CDR1 MNHEY, CDR2 SVGAGI. CDR3 sequence (DNA): TGTGCCAGCAGTCTCCGGGACCTCGGGGAGCAGTACTTC. This translates into CASSLRDLGEQYF.

J is TRBJ1-1 and V is TRBV15, with TRBD1 as a possible D gene (5 bases). V was clipped by 5 bases and J by 3 bases, with 16 bases between them. Germline-derived CDR1 and CDR2 are LNHNV and YYDKDF (reference sequence). The CDR3 runs 15 residues. CDR3 nucleotides: TGTGCCACCAGCGATTACCGGGGGTGGGACACTGAAGCTTTCTTT. Protein product: CATSDYRGWDTEAFF.

The chain joins TRBV2 to TRBJ1-1; 8 nucleotides align to TRBD1. There are 15 residues in the CDR3. CDR1 and CDR2 (germline): SNHLY, FYNNEI. Losses at the gene ends were 5 bases for V and 4 bases for J; bases not matched to a gene: 9. The CDR3 nucleotides read TGTGCCAGCAGTTCACTGGACAGGGCTGGCACTGAAGCTTTCTTT. Protein sequence: CASSSLDRAGTEAFF.

The chain employs TRBV5-1 and TRBJ2-5; D might be TRBD1 (5 bases). Between the trimmed V and J ends, which lost 0 bases and 2 bases, there was a span of 11 bases. This CDR3 comprises 15 residues. CDR1 is SGHRS and CDR2 is YFSETQ in the germline V gene. The CDR3 DNA follows: TGCGCCAGCAGCTTGGGAATGCAGGGACAAGAGACCCAGTACTTC. It is translated as CASSLGMQGQETQYF. Variable domain in full (rest from reference TRBV5-1 and TRBJ2-5): KAGVTQTPRYLIKTRGQQVTLSCSPISGHRSVSWYQQTPGQGLQFLFEYFSETQRNKGNFPGRFSGRQFSNSRSEMNVSTLELGDSALYLCASSLGMQGQETQYFGPGTRLLVL.

V is TRBV9 and J is TRBJ2-1; the D is unclear. The CDR3 contains 13 residues. With 2 bases removed from V and 5 bases from J, the gap between germline ends came to 8 bases. Germline CDR1 is SGDLS and CDR2 is YYNGEE. For the CDR3, the DNA is TGTGCCAGCAGCGTTGCTCTGAACAATGAGCAGTTCTTC. It translates to CASSVALNNEQFF.

The V gene is TRBV21-1, the J gene TRBJ2-5. TRBV21-1 is listed as a pseudogene. The CDR3 covers 10 residues. CDR3 DNA: TGTGCCAGGAAAGACCGTCCCCAGTACTTC. It specifies CARKDRPQYF.

The chain employs TRBV5-1 and TRBJ1-4, with 8 bases matching TRBD1. The CDR3 runs to 17 residues. From germline, CDR1 is SGHRS and CDR2 YFSETQ. The junction had 12 bases not matched to a gene; V was cut back by 3 bases and J by 5 bases. This chain's CDR3 is CASSSGTGLHVNEKLFF. The CDR3 nucleotides read TGCGCCAGCAGCTCAGGGACAGGCCTTCACGTAAATGAAAAACTGTTTTTT.

CDR3 sequence (DNA): TGTGCCAGCAGCTTACTGGGTCAGCCCCAGCATTTT. Its translation is CASSLLGQPQHF. The J gene is TRBJ1-5, the V gene TRBV7-2; D uncertain. Trimming removed 2 bases at V and 6 bases at J, with 5 bases between. CDR1 and CDR2 (germline): SGHTA, FQGNSA. CDR3 length: 12 residues.

This chain uses TRBV6-4 with TRBJ2-1; D gene uncertain. CDR3 size: 14 residues. Per germline, CDR1 MRHNA and CDR2 SNTAGT. The V end was cut by 4 bases, the J end by 9 bases, with 16 bases between. The CDR3 here is CASSALGLVGEQFF. CDR3 nucleotides: TGTGCCAGCAGTGCTCTTGGGCTAGTCGGTGAGCAGTTCTTC.

The chain recombines TRBV7-3 with TRBJ2-2; TRBD1 might be the D (5 bases). V was cut by 1 base and J by 6 bases, with 6 bases left in between. The CDR3 loop spans 13 amino acids. Germline CDR1 and CDR2: SGHTA and FQGTGA. The CDR3: CASSLKGAGELFF. For the CDR3, the DNA is TGTGCCAGCAGCTTAAAAGGGGCCGGGGAGCTGTTTTTT.

V is TRBV7-8 and J is TRBJ2-1; 12 bases are shared with TRBD2. The CDR3 covers 17 residues. Germline V gene data show CDR1 as SGHVS and CDR2 as FQNEAQ. Trimming removed 4 bases from V and 7 bases from J; junction bases left unmatched: 11. The CDR3 nucleotides are TGTGCCAGCAGCTCGACGCGCACTAGCGGGAGGAGAAATGAGCAGTTCTTC. Translation gives CASSSTRTSGRRNEQFF.

The V call is TRBV5-1, the J call TRBJ2-5; D unclear. CDR1 and CDR2 (germline): SGHRS, YFSETQ. This CDR3 has 12 residues. Trimming shortened V by 5 bases and J by 0 bases, and 5 bases separated the two germline ends. CDR3: CASREYQETQYF. CDR3 in DNA: TGCGCCAGCAGAGAATACCAAGAGACCCAGTACTTC.

This clone was counted a few times. J is TRBJ1-2 and V is TRBV4-1, with 7 bases lining up with TRBD1. With V trimmed by 1 base and J by 5 bases, 10 bases remained unmatched. This CDR3 is 16 amino acids long. Germline CDR1 is MGHRA and CDR2 is YSYEKL. The CDR3 sequence is CASSQGTGTALYGYTF. In DNA form, the CDR3 reads TGCGCCAGCAGCCAAGGGACCGGGACAGCGCTATATGGCTACACCTTC.

This clone was observed a single time. The J gene is TRBJ2-1, the V gene TRBV7-3; TRBD2 matches 8 bases. Trimming removed 1 base from V and 0 bases from J; junction bases left unmatched: 5. CDR1 is SGHTA and CDR2 is FQGTGA in the germline V gene. The CDR3 has 17 residues. CDR3 in amino acids: CASSLSLAGSSYNEQFF. DNA of the CDR3: TGTGCCAGCAGCTTAAGTCTAGCGGGCAGCTCCTACAATGAGCAGTTCTTC.

The V and J genes are TRBV25-1 and TRBJ1-1; D unresolved. Trimming removed 2 bases at V and 0 bases at J, with 7 bases between. CDR1 is MGHDK and CDR2 is SYGVNS in the germline V gene. CDR3 length equals 14 residues. The chain's CDR3 is CASSEDGLNTEAFF. CDR3 bases: TGTGCCAGCAGTGAAGACGGCTTGAACACTGAAGCTTTCTTT.